This is a list of T cell receptor beta chains from one sample in a study of CD8+ T cells in alopecia areata. Using immunoSEQ multiplex PCR, the repertoire was profiled, and TCRdb retains in-frame clones only, with some absent. The sample has roughly 220,000 clones; approximately 38% are singletons. This material consisted of CD4+ T cells sorted from blood, taken around week 34, from a patient treated with tofacitinib. Every receptor here comes from a human donor with alopecia areata. Both conserved end residues are part of each CDR3. The order of the fields is D gene, clone size, J gene, V gene, CDR3 DNA, CDR3 protein. The D gene is left open where the match is weak. Clone size is not always given. Where it is, it says once, few, many or a class for expanded clones.

d_gene: .; abundance: few; j_gene: TRBJ2-7; v_gene: TRBV6-5; CDR3nt: TGTGCCAGCAGTGGACGGACAACCGGGACCTACGAGCAGTACTTC; CDR3aa: CASSGRTTGTYEQYF
d_gene: .; abundance: few; j_gene: TRBJ2-1; v_gene: TRBV7-3; CDR3nt: TGTGCCAGCAGCCAAGGTGGGGCGTCCTACAATGAGCAGTTCTTC; CDR3aa: CASSQGGASYNEQFF
d_gene: .; abundance: .; j_gene: TRBJ1-2; v_gene: TRBV11-2; CDR3nt: TGTGCCAGCAGCGCACCCCTCCGAGATGATCGCTACACCTTC; CDR3aa: CASSAPLRDDRYTF
d_gene: .; abundance: few; j_gene: TRBJ1-2; v_gene: TRBV30; CDR3nt: TGTGCCTGGAGTCTCGGGGTCCCGCTCGCGGACACCTTC; CDR3aa: CAWSLGVPLADTF
d_gene: .; abundance: few; j_gene: TRBJ1-5; v_gene: TRBV6-1; CDR3nt: TGTGCCAGCTTTCAAACTCAAGGCCAGCCCCAGCATTTT; CDR3aa: CASFQTQGQPQHF
d_gene: .; abundance: few; j_gene: TRBJ1-1; v_gene: TRBV7-9; CDR3nt: TGTGCCAGCAGCCCCAGCCGGGGGGCGCGGACTGAAGCTTTCTTT; CDR3aa: CASSPSRGARTEAFF
d_gene: .; abundance: few; j_gene: TRBJ2-7; v_gene: TRBV11-1; CDR3nt: TGTGCCAGCAGCTCGGGGGCACAGATTACCTACGAGCAGTACTTC; CDR3aa: CASSSGAQITYEQYF
d_gene: TRBD1; abundance: .; j_gene: TRBJ1-2; v_gene: TRBV9; CDR3nt: TGTGCCAGCAGCCTAAGACAGGGTTCCATCTACACCTTC; CDR3aa: CASSLRQGSIYTF
d_gene: TRBD1; abundance: .; j_gene: TRBJ1-2; v_gene: TRBV14; CDR3nt: TGTGCCAGCAGCGCGCCCCAGACAGGGAACTATGGCTACACCTTC; CDR3aa: CASSAPQTGNYGYTF
d_gene: .; abundance: .; j_gene: TRBJ1-2; v_gene: TRBV30; CDR3nt: TGTGCCTTACCTTCTGACAGGTTAAGCGACTATGGCTACACCTTC; CDR3aa: CALPSDRLSDYGYTF
d_gene: .; abundance: .; j_gene: TRBJ1-1; v_gene: TRBV20-1; CDR3nt: TGCAGTGTTGGGCCCTTTTCTGAAGCTTTCTTT; CDR3aa: CSVGPFSEAFF
d_gene: TRBD2; abundance: few; j_gene: TRBJ2-3; v_gene: TRBV5-1; CDR3nt: TGCGCCAGCAGCTCAATCGGGAGGGATACGCAGTATTTT; CDR3aa: CASSSIGRDTQYF
d_gene: .; abundance: .; j_gene: TRBJ2-3; v_gene: TRBV5-1; CDR3nt: TGCGCCAGCAGCGCGGTAGGGCTCTTGGATACGCAGTATTTT; CDR3aa: CASSAVGLLDTQYF
d_gene: TRBD2; abundance: few; j_gene: TRBJ2-1; v_gene: TRBV29-1; CDR3nt: TGCAGCCATGGGACTATAGGGAACAATGAGCAGTTCTTC; CDR3aa: CSHGTIGNNEQFF
d_gene: .; abundance: .; j_gene: TRBJ1-4; v_gene: TRBV30; CDR3nt: TGTGCCTGGAGTCGGGGGGCAGGGGAAAAACTGTTTTTT; CDR3aa: CAWSRGAGEKLFF
d_gene: .; abundance: .; j_gene: TRBJ2-2; v_gene: TRBV6-5; CDR3nt: TGTGCCAGCAGCCGAAACGCCATCCAGTCCGGGGAGCTGTTTTTT; CDR3aa: CASSRNAIQSGELFF
d_gene: .; abundance: once; j_gene: TRBJ2-2; v_gene: TRBV5-1; CDR3nt: TGCGCCAGCAGCTTGGGAGGGACAACGAACACCGGGGAGCTGTTTTTT; CDR3aa: CASSLGGTTNTGELFF
d_gene: TRBD1; abundance: few; j_gene: TRBJ2-5; v_gene: TRBV29-1; CDR3nt: TGCAGCAGTTTTGGGGAGACAGGGCACCAAGAGACCCAGTACTTC; CDR3aa: CSSFGETGHQETQYF
d_gene: .; abundance: .; j_gene: TRBJ2-3; v_gene: TRBV5-1; CDR3nt: TGCGCCAGCAGCTTACCCACAGATACGCAGTATTTT; CDR3aa: CASSLPTDTQYF
d_gene: .; abundance: .; j_gene: TRBJ2-3; v_gene: TRBV20-1; CDR3nt: TGCAGCGCCCGACCGCCAGATACGCAGTATTTT; CDR3aa: CSARPPDTQYF
d_gene: .; abundance: few; j_gene: TRBJ2-6; v_gene: TRBV6-5; CDR3nt: TGTGCCAGCAGTTACGGTGGGAGCTCTGGGGCCAACGTCCTGACTTTC; CDR3aa: CASSYGGSSGANVLTF
d_gene: .; abundance: few; j_gene: TRBJ2-5; v_gene: TRBV21-1; CDR3nt: TGTGCCAGCAGCAATGACCGGGACCCCGGGCCGCGCGAGACCCAGTACTTC; CDR3aa: CASSNDRDPGPRETQYF
d_gene: .; abundance: .; j_gene: TRBJ2-1; v_gene: TRBV19; CDR3nt: TGTGCCAGTAGTCCAGGGGAAGGGGATGAGCAGTTCTTC; CDR3aa: CASSPGEGDEQFF
d_gene: .; abundance: once; j_gene: TRBJ2-7; v_gene: TRBV9; CDR3nt: TGTGCCAGCAGCGTAGATGCCCGACCTGCCTACGAGCAGTACTTC; CDR3aa: CASSVDARPAYEQYF
d_gene: .; abundance: .; j_gene: TRBJ1-5; v_gene: TRBV4-1; CDR3nt: TGCGCCAGCAGCCAAGGGCCGGAGAGCAATCAGCCCCAGCATTTT; CDR3aa: CASSQGPESNQPQHF
d_gene: .; abundance: .; j_gene: TRBJ2-7; v_gene: TRBV27; CDR3nt: TGTGCCAGCAGCCCGACTCACTACGAGCAGTACTTC; CDR3aa: CASSPTHYEQYF
d_gene: .; abundance: .; j_gene: TRBJ1-3; v_gene: TRBV4-1; CDR3nt: TGCGCCAGCAGCCCGGGACTAAGGGGAAACACCATATATTTT; CDR3aa: CASSPGLRGNTIYF
d_gene: .; abundance: .; j_gene: TRBJ2-2; v_gene: TRBV30; CDR3nt: TGTGCCTGGAGTCCCCTCGGGGAGCTGTTTTTT; CDR3aa: CAWSPLGELFF
d_gene: .; abundance: .; j_gene: TRBJ2-4; v_gene: TRBV27; CDR3nt: TGTGCCAGCAGTGATCGACAGGAGAACACCAAAAACATTCAGTACTTC; CDR3aa: CASSDRQENTKNIQYF
d_gene: TRBD2; abundance: .; j_gene: TRBJ2-5; v_gene: TRBV23-1; CDR3nt: TGCGCCAGCAGGGGGGGGCAAGAGACCCAGTACTTC; CDR3aa: CASRGGQETQYF